This TCR beta chain was observed in a study of blood T cells in healthy people across ages. With a J-beta primer mix and a sample-barcoded 5' primer, a second PCR ran 7 to 11 cycles. A template-switch adaptor that had 12 random nucleotides put a tag on each cDNA molecule. TCRdb reprocessed the 5' RACE reads via MiXCR and lists one record per CDR3 protein. The sample lists around 580,000 distinct CDR3 sequences, 40% to 50% occurring once. Study-wide findings and caveats: Older age went with lower TCR beta diversity per million T cells, in a roughly linear way.

This clonotype has only a few counts. The antigen remains undetermined. Total RNA amounts of at least 5 micrograms were extracted per sample. The CDR3 extends over 10 amino acids. Trimming left V 1 base short and J 5 bases short, with 2 bases between. Germline CDR1 and CDR2: DFQATT and SNEGSKA (reference sequence). The specimen was blood. The chain links TRBV20-1 to TRBJ2-5; D unclear. This sequence was found in a man older than 75 in good health. The CDR3 DNA is TGCAGTGCTAGAGCGGAGACCCAGTACTTC. This translates into CSARAETQYF.